Described below is a single T cell receptor beta chain sequence and its context. This sample was taken from a study of cytomegalovirus exposure and HLA in healthy donors. Germline V CDR1 and CDR2: SGHTA, FQGNSA. The CDR3 has 15 amino acids. The primer mix had 60 Vbeta and 13 Jbeta primers. Clones were sequenced by immunoSEQ multiplex PCR, and TCRdb holds only the in-frame ones, with some missing. The table shows roughly 190,000 clones, with 80% to 90% occurring only once. The chain links TRBV7-2 to TRBJ2-5; D possibly corresponds to TRBD2 (6 bases). The end of the DNA is better explained by TRBJ2-7, so the J call may be wrong. The TCR comes from a man between 35 and 55 years old in good health and CMV-seropositive. Sequencing input: PBMCs. Here the CDR3 DNA reads TGTGCCAGCAGCTTAGTGCACGGGAGCCTTTACGAGCAGTACTTC. This codes for CASSLVHGSLYEQYF.